The 32 T cell receptor beta chains presented below share a single source sample, sequenced in a study of technical replicates of blood from a few donors. The table came from immunoSEQ multiplex PCR; TCRdb's copy has only in-frame clones and leaves some out. The repertoire holds about 88,000 clones, with roughly 90% as singletons. The sample comprised T cells isolated from PBMCs. These receptors came from a human donor in good health.

The V call is TRBV28, the J call TRBJ1-2; 9 bases map to TRBD1. The CDR3 totals 15 residues. CDR1 MDHEN and CDR2 SYDVKM come from the germline V gene. The V and J ends lost 5 bases and 8 bases, in that order; junction bases with no gene match: 12. The CDR3, as DNA: TGTGCCAGCAGTCGGGGGACAGGGAGCTTAGGCGGCTACACCTTC. It yields the protein CASSRGTGSLGGYTF.

The chain is built from TRBV6-5 and TRBJ1-1; no firm D call. V shed 5 bases and J shed 6 bases, with 13 bases lying between them. CDR1 is MNHEY, CDR2 SVGAGI, per germline. The CDR3 runs to 13 residues. The CDR3 coding sequence is TGTGCCAGCAGTCTCGCCGGGGTACCTGAAGCTTTCTTT. As protein: CASSLAGVPEAFF.

A single count supports this clone. The rearrangement links TRBV6-1 to TRBJ2-7; 10 bases line up with TRBD1. The V gene end was trimmed by 9 bases and the J gene end by 5 bases; junction bases not matched to a gene: 13. Germline CDR1 MNHNS, CDR2 SASEGT. The CDR3 covers 15 residues. The CDR3 spells CARLPRDRGTHEQYF. The CDR3, as DNA: TGTGCCAGACTCCCCCGGGACAGGGGTACCCACGAGCAGTACTTC.

V is TRBV19 and J is TRBJ2-1; the match to TRBD2 covers 8 bases. J gave up 2 bases and V 6 bases, and 15 bases lay outside the gene matches. Per germline, CDR1 LNHDA and CDR2 SQIVND (reference sequence). The CDR3 runs to 18 residues. The CDR3 bases are TGTGCCAGTAGGGCGTACGTCCCCAGGCGGGAGGCCTACAATGAGCAGTTCTTC. It codes for CASRAYVPRREAYNEQFF.

V gene TRBV7-6 combines with J gene TRBJ2-3; D is possibly TRBD1 (6 bases). CDR1 and CDR2 from the germline V gene are SGHVS and FNYEAQ. The V end lost 0 bases, the J end lost 3 bases, and 10 bases lay between the germline ends. The CDR3 covers 15 residues. The CDR3 nucleotides read TGTGCCAGCAGCTTAGCTATGCAGGGGACAGATACGCAGTATTTT. Residues: CASSLAMQGTDTQYF.

This chain links TRBV5-1 with TRBJ1-1; D remains ambiguous. Looked up from germline, CDR1 is SGHRS and CDR2 is YFSETQ. The CDR3 spans 16 residues. Deletions cut 0 bases from V and 3 bases from J, with 15 bases between. The CDR3 nucleotides are TGCGCCAGCAGCTTGGGTTCGGGAGGTCGGGACACTGAAGCTTTCTTT. This sequence encodes CASSLGSGGRDTEAFF.

This rearrangement joins TRBV6-1 to TRBJ2-3; a weak D match, TRBD2 (5 bases). Looked up from germline, CDR1 is MNHNS and CDR2 is SASEGT. Trimming cost V 11 bases and J 2 bases, with 14 bases left between them. CDR3 length: 13 amino acids. The CDR3 DNA sequence: TGTGCCTTCGAGGGCGACAACACAGATACGCAGTATTTT. This translates into CAFEGDNTDTQYF.

The rearrangement uses TRBV14 and TRBJ2-1; D is possibly TRBD2 (6 bases). Trimming took off 6 bases at V and 1 base at J, with 13 bases between the two ends. The CDR3 spans 15 residues. Germline values: CDR1 SGHDN, CDR2 FVKESK. The CDR3 here is CASRGIGGSYNEQFF. Written as DNA, the CDR3 is TGTGCCAGCAGGGGTATCGGGGGATCCTACAATGAGCAGTTCTTC.

The chain carries TRBV2 and TRBJ2-5; TRBD1 might be the D (6 bases). Trimming left V 1 base short and J 5 bases short, with 14 bases between. CDR1 and CDR2 from the germline V gene are SNHLY and FYNNEI. The CDR3 totals 15 residues. CDR3 residues: CASSEGGRGWETQYF. The CDR3, as DNA: TGTGCCAGCAGTGAAGGAGGCAGGGGCTGGGAGACCCAGTACTTC.

The chain links TRBV4-1 to TRBJ2-7; D possibly corresponds to TRBD2 (5 bases). CDR3 length: 18 residues. Germline assignment: CDR1 MGHRA and CDR2 YSYEKL. Trimming took off 2 bases at V and 0 bases at J, with 20 bases between the two ends. CDR3 nucleotides: TGCGCCAGCAGCCAATGGGCTAACGGTGAAACTAGCTCCTACGAGCAGTACTTC. Translating gives CASSQWANGETSSYEQYF.

J is TRBJ1-2 and V is TRBV19; 7 bases are shared with TRBD1. The germline V gene encodes CDR1 LNHDA and CDR2 SQIVND (reference sequence). The J segment lost 4 bases and the V segment lost 4 bases, leaving 3 bases of the junction unmatched. This CDR3 region has 13 residues. The CDR3 nucleotides are TGTGCCAGTAGTACAGGACAGGTCTATGGCTACACCTTC. It specifies CASSTGQVYGYTF.

This clone has only one observation. The chain employs TRBV7-9 and TRBJ2-1; 9 nucleotides align to TRBD2. This CDR3 is built from 16 residues. Germline V gene data show CDR1 as SEHNR and CDR2 as FQNEAQ (reference sequence). Trimming at V came to 4 bases and at J to 6 bases, leaving 10 bases not matched to a gene. This CDR3 is CASSSTSSGGSNEQFF. The CDR3 coding sequence is TGTGCCAGCAGCTCCACGTCAAGCGGGGGGTCCAATGAGCAGTTCTTC.

V and J are TRBV28 and TRBJ2-7; no definite D call. The V and J ends lost 6 bases and 9 bases respectively, with 21 bases between them. Per germline, CDR1 MDHEN and CDR2 SYDVKM. CDR3 length: 14 amino acids. DNA for the CDR3: TGTGCCAGCAGCCGTCCCAGTGGCTCCCTTGGGCAGTACTTC. Its protein product is CASSRPSGSLGQYF.

This clone was detected once. The J gene is TRBJ1-2, the V gene TRBV27; tentative D call: TRBD1 (5 bases). CDR3 length: 14 residues. The V gene lost 5 bases and the J gene lost 7 bases, with 17 bases spanning the gap. From germline, CDR1 is MNHEY and CDR2 SMNVEV (reference sequence). The CDR3: CASSPSTVLSGYTF. For the CDR3, the DNA is TGTGCCAGCAGTCCGTCGACAGTGTTGAGTGGCTACACCTTC.

This chain joins TRBV5-1 and TRBJ2-7, with TRBD1 matching over 7 bases. The CDR3 is made up of 14 amino acids. Trimming at V came to 7 bases and at J to 3 bases, leaving 10 bases not matched to a gene. Looked up from germline, CDR1 is SGHRS and CDR2 is YFSETQ. Here the CDR3 reads CASGEGAGVYEQYF. CDR3 DNA sequence: TGCGCCAGCGGAGAGGGGGCAGGGGTCTACGAGCAGTACTTC.

Comment on this clone: Germline is not matched at one junction end, which may reflect a read error. The V gene is TRBV28, the J gene TRBJ1-1; 12 bases agree with TRBD1. The CDR3 spans 18 residues. CDR1 is MDHEN and CDR2 is SYDVKM in the germline V gene. In DNA, the CDR3 is TGTGCCAGCAGTCGAAAACTCGGGACAGGGGGCGTGAATACTGAAGCTTTCTTT. It specifies CASSRKLGTGGVNTEAFF.

This chain uses TRBV18 with TRBJ1-4; 9 bases map to TRBD1. Per the germline V gene, CDR1 is KGHSH and CDR2 is LQKENI. The CDR3 sequence is 15 residues long. With 4 bases clipped from V and 6 bases from J, the junction kept 6 bases outside the gene matches. The CDR3 DNA follows: TGTGCCAGCTCACTTACCGGGACAGGGCATGAAAAACTGTTTTTT. Translating gives CASSLTGTGHEKLFF. Variable domain in full (rest from reference TRBV18 and TRBJ1-4): NAGVMQNPRHLVRRRGQEARLRCSPMKGHSHVYWYRQLPEEGLKFMVYLQKENIIDESGMPKERFSAEFPKEGPSILRIQQVVRGDSAAYFCASSLTGTGHEKLFFGSGTQLSVL.

The V call is TRBV14, the J call TRBJ2-1; 8 nucleotides align to TRBD1. The V segment lost 2 bases and the J segment 8 bases; nucleotides outside the gene matches: 14. Germline CDR1 and CDR2: SGHDN and FVKESK. The CDR3 length is 17 residues. The CDR3, as DNA: TGTGCCAGCAGCCAATTCGACAGGGGAATGGTGGTGGATGAGCAGTTCTTC. This sequence encodes CASSQFDRGMVVDEQFF.

The rearrangement links TRBV5-6 to TRBJ1-5; D perhaps matches TRBD1 (6 bases). Trimming pared 1 base from V and 11 bases from J, leaving 16 bases between. Germline CDR1 reads SGHDT; CDR2 reads YYEEEE. The CDR3 has 14 residues. CDR3 bases: TGTGCCAGCAGCTTGAGGCAGGGGCCGGTCGCCCAGCATTTT. Encoded protein: CASSLRQGPVAQHF.

This clone was observed a single time. The chain employs TRBV21-1 and TRBJ2-1; the table assigns TRBD1, which was not confirmed against the DNA. TRBV21-1 is recorded as a pseudogene. This CDR3 is 13 amino acids long. CDR3 bases: TGTGCCAGCAGCAAACAGGTAGTCAATGAGCAGTTCTTC. Protein: CASSKQVVNEQFF.

The chain links TRBV11-2 to TRBJ2-2; TRBD2 matches 11 bases. Germline CDR1 reads SGHAT; CDR2 reads FQNNGV. The CDR3 contains 15 residues. V dropped 6 bases and J dropped 10; count of bases not matched to a gene: 10. CDR3 sequence: CASRVPGLAASELFF. In DNA, the CDR3 is TGTGCCAGCAGGGTACCGGGACTAGCGGCCTCGGAGCTGTTTTTT.

The V gene is TRBV5-6, the J gene TRBJ1-5; D gene ambiguous. This CDR3 has 13 residues. From germline, CDR1 is SGHDT and CDR2 YYEEEE. V was clipped by 0 bases and J by 6 bases, with 7 bases between them. CDR3 amino acids: CASSLGGIQPQHF. CDR3 sequence (DNA): TGTGCCAGCAGCTTGGGAGGGATTCAGCCCCAGCATTTT. Using reference TRBV5-6 and TRBJ1-5 for the parts outside the CDR3, the full variable domain is DAGVTQSPTHLIKTRGQQVTLRCSPKSGHDTVSWYQQALGQGPQFIFQYYEEEERQRGNFPDRFSGHQFPNYSSELNVNALLLGDSALYLCASSLGGIQPQHFGDGTRLSIL.

V gene TRBV7-8 combines with J gene TRBJ2-3, with TRBD2 matching 9 bases. From germline, CDR1 is SGHVS and CDR2 FQNEAQ. Trimming cost V 4 bases and J 2 bases; bases outside gene matches: 13. CDR3 length: 18 residues. The CDR3 loop reads CASSSRPGTSKDTDTQYF. DNA for the CDR3: TGTGCCAGCAGCTCCCGTCCCGGGACTAGCAAGGACACAGATACGCAGTATTTT.

This chain uses TRBV27 with TRBJ2-1; D is perhaps TRBD1 (6 bases). Germline CDR1 MNHEY, CDR2 SMNVEV (reference sequence). V shed 6 bases and J shed 4 bases, with 22 bases lying between them. This CDR3 is 17 amino acids long. In nucleotides, the CDR3 is TGTGCCAGCAGCCCCACCGTCTTACAGGGACCTTACAATGAGCAGTTCTTC. Translation gives CASSPTVLQGPYNEQFF.

The chain recombines TRBV2 with TRBJ1-4, with TRBD1 matching 9 bases. Per the germline V gene, CDR1 is SNHLY and CDR2 is FYNNEI. The V segment lost 4 bases and the J segment 7 bases; nucleotides outside the gene matches: 4. The CDR3 has 14 amino acids. The CDR3 loop is CASSGGTGTEKLFF. In nucleotides, the CDR3 is TGTGCCAGCAGTGGAGGGACAGGGACTGAAAAACTGTTTTTT.

The chain recombines TRBV6-5 with TRBJ1-2; the D gene is possibly TRBD1 (6 bases). Deletions cut 6 bases from V and 6 bases from J, with 20 bases between. Looked up from germline, CDR1 is MNHEY and CDR2 is SVGAGI. There are 15 residues in the CDR3. CDR3 nucleotides: TGTGCCAGCAGCTCGGTGCGGACAGATTACCATGGCTACACCTTC. The encoded protein is CASSSVRTDYHGYTF.

The count of this clone is one. V gene TRBV25-1 combines with J gene TRBJ2-7; 8 positions match TRBD1. CDR1 is MGHDK and CDR2 is SYGVNS in the germline V gene. J was trimmed by 0 bases and V by 6 bases; bases with no gene match: 1. The CDR3 is 13 amino acids. The CDR3 bases are TGTGCCAGCAGGGGACAGGCCTCCTACGAGCAGTACTTC. This encodes CASRGQASYEQYF.

The chain combines TRBV5-1 with TRBJ2-4; no reliable D call. Trimming left V 4 bases short and J 5 bases short, with 13 bases between. Germline V gene data show CDR1 as SGHRS and CDR2 as YFSETQ. The CDR3 is 14 amino acids. The CDR3 loop is CASSRSWAENIQYF. The DNA for the CDR3 is TGCGCCAGCAGCCGCTCGTGGGCTGAAAACATTCAGTACTTC.

This clone is a singleton in its sample. The chain joins TRBV4-2 to TRBJ2-7; 10 bases fit TRBD2. Germline loops: CDR1 LGHNA, CDR2 YNFKEQ. V was clipped by 1 base and J by 6 bases; unmatched bases: 3. This CDR3 has 14 amino acids. CDR3 DNA sequence: TGTGCCAGCAGCCAAGTAGGGACTAGCGTCGAGCAGTACTTC. Translating gives CASSQVGTSVEQYF.

CDR3 DNA: TGTGCCAGCAGAAGACCTAGCGGGTATACTGAGCAGTTCTTC. Translation: CASRRPSGYTEQFF. J is TRBJ2-1 and V is TRBV2; 8 bases agree with TRBD2. CDR3 length equals 14 residues. The germline gives CDR1 SNHLY, CDR2 FYNNEI. Unmatched junction bases numbered 10, after V lost 6 bases and J lost 9 bases.

The sample holds a few counts of this clone. This chain uses TRBV9 with TRBJ1-1; D gene unclear. Germline V CDR1 and CDR2: SGDLS, YYNGEE. V was trimmed by 0 bases and J by 8 bases, leaving 14 bases between them. The CDR3 consists of 14 residues. The CDR3 DNA reads as TGTGCCAGCAGCGTAGATTTCGCGGATCCCGAAGCTTTCTTT. Its translation is CASSVDFADPEAFF.

The chain combines TRBV10-3 with TRBJ1-5, with D possibly TRBD1 on 5 matching bases. Germline loops: CDR1 ENHRY, CDR2 SYGVKD. The CDR3 loop spans 16 amino acids. The V gene lost 2 bases and the J gene lost 1 base, with 12 bases spanning the gap. CDR3 DNA: TGTGCCATCAGTGAGCTGGGGCGACAGAGCAATCAGCCCCAGCATTTT. Translating it yields CAISELGRQSNQPQHF.